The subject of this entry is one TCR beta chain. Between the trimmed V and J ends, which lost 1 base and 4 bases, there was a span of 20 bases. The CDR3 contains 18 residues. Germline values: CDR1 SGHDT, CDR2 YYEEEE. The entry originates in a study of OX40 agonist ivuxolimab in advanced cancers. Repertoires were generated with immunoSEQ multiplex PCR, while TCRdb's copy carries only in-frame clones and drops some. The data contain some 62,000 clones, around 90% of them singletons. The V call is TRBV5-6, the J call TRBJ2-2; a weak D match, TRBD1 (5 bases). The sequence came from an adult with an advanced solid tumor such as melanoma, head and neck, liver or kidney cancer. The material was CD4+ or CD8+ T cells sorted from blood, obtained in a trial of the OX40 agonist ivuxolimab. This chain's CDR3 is CASSLWSSGRVVTGELFF. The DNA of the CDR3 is TGTGCCAGCAGCTTGTGGTCCTCGGGCAGGGTAGTCACCGGGGAGCTGTTTTTT.